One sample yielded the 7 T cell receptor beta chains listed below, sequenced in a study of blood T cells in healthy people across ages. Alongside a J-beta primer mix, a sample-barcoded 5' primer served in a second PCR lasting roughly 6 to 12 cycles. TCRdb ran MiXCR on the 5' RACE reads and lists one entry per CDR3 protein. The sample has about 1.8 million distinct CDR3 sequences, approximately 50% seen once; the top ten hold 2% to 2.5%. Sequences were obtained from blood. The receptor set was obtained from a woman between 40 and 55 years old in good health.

The CDR3 DNA sequence: TGTGCCAGCAGTTACTCGGATGTACGGACTGAAGCTTTCTTT. Residues: CASSYSDVRTEAFF. V usage is TRBV6-2 or TRBV6-3 and J usage is TRBJ1-1; D not resolved. CDR3 length equals 14 residues. Germline V gene lookup returns CDR1 MNHEY and CDR2 SVGEGT. V lost 0 bases, J lost 5 bases, and 10 bases lay in between.

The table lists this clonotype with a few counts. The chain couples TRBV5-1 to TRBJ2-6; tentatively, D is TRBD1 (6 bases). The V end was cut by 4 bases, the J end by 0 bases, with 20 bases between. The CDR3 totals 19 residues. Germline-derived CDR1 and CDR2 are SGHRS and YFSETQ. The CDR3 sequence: CASSVRQAATSSGANVLTF. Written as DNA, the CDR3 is TGCGCCAGCAGCGTACGACAGGCCGCCACTTCCTCTGGGGCCAACGTCCTGACTTTC.

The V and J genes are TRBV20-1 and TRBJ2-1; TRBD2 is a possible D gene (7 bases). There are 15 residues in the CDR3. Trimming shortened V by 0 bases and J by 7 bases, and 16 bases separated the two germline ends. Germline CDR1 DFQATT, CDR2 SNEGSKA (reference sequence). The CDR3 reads CSAREGGGARNEQFF. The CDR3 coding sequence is TGCAGTGCTAGAGAGGGAGGGGGGGCAAGAAATGAGCAGTTCTTC.

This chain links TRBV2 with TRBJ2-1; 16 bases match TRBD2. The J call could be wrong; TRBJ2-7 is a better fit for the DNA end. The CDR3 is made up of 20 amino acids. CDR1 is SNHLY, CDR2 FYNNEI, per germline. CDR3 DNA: TGTGCCAGCAGGCAAAACTTGGGACTAGCGGGGGGGCGGAACTACAATGAGCAGTACTTC. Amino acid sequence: CASRQNLGLAGGRNYNEQYF.

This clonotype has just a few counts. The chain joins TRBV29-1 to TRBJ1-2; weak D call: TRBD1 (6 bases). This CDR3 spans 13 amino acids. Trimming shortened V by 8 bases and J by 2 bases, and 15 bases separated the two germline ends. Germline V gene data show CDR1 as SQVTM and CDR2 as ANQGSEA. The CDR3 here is CSLQGPENYGYTF. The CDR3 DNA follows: TGCAGCCTACAGGGTCCAGAGAACTATGGCTACACCTTC.

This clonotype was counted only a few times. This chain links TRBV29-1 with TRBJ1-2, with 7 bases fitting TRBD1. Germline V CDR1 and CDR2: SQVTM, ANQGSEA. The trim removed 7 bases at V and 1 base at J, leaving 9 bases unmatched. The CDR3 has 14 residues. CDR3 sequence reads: CSASGTAFNYGYTF. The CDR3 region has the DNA TGCAGCGCCTCCGGGACAGCCTTTAACTATGGCTACACCTTC. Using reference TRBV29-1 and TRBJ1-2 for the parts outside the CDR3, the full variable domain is SAVISQKPSRDICQRGTSLTIQCQVDSQVTMMFWYRQQPGQSLTLIATANQGSEATYESGFVIDKFPISRPNLTFSTLTVSNMSPEDSSIYLCSASGTAFNYGYTFGSGTRLTVV.

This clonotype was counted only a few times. CDR3 sequence: CATLGPSGANVLTF. The CDR3 DNA reads TGTGCCACCCTTGGGCCCTCTGGGGCCAACGTCCTGACTTTC. The chain is built from TRBV28 and TRBJ2-6; the D is unclear. CDR3 size: 14 residues. Between the trimmed V and J ends, which lost 10 bases and 0 bases, there was a span of 10 bases. CDR1 is MDHEN, CDR2 SYDVKM, per germline.